These 26 T cell receptor beta chains share one sample of origin, sequenced in a study of cytomegalovirus exposure and HLA in healthy donors. The PCR employed 60 Vbeta primers together with 13 Jbeta primers. TCRdb's copy holds only in-frame clones and misses some; the assay was immunoSEQ multiplex PCR. In the table there are 130,000 to 150,000 clones, about 80% of which are singletons. Sequencing was performed on PBMCs. All receptors come from a woman aged 55-69 years in good health and CMV-seropositive.

The chain has TRBV5-5 and TRBJ1-5; 7 bases map to TRBD1. The CDR3 is 13 residues long. Germline CDR1 is SGHKS and CDR2 is YYEKEE (reference sequence). Trimming removed 3 bases from V and 5 bases from J; junction bases left unmatched: 2. Written as DNA, the CDR3 is TGTGCCAGCAGCTGGGACAGTTATCAGCCCCAGCATTTT. This codes for CASSWDSYQPQHF.

This CDR3 reads CASIESSGRWAGELFF. The CDR3 DNA sequence: TGTGCCAGTATCGAGTCCAGCGGGAGGTGGGCCGGGGAGCTGTTTTTT. The V gene is TRBV19, the J gene TRBJ2-2, with 9 bases identical to TRBD2. The length of the CDR3 is 16 residues. Unmatched junction bases numbered 12, after V lost 7 bases and J lost 6 bases. Germline CDR1 LNHDA, CDR2 SQIVND (reference sequence). The full variable domain, with the rest looked up from reference TRBV19 and TRBJ2-2, is DGGITQSPKYLFRKEGQNVTLSCEQNLNHDAMYWYRQDPGQGLRLIYYSQIVNDFQKGDIAEGYSVSREKKESFPLTVTSAQKNPTAFYLCASIESSGRWAGELFFGEGSRLTVL.

This chain links TRBV4-2 with TRBJ2-7, with unresolved D. Trimming took 0 bases from V and 3 from J, leaving 12 bases between them. Germline-derived CDR1 and CDR2 are LGHNA and YNFKEQ. This CDR3 has 15 residues. The CDR3 sequence: CASSQDPVSGYEQYF. CDR3 nucleotides: TGTGCCAGCAGCCAAGATCCCGTGAGTGGCTACGAGCAGTACTTC.

The rearrangement links TRBV4-2 to TRBJ1-1; D uncertain. The V gene's germline CDR1 is LGHNA and CDR2 YNFKEQ. The CDR3 loop spans 14 amino acids. Trimming pared 2 bases from V and 2 bases from J, leaving 9 bases between. CDR3 nucleotides: TGTGCCAGCAGCCAAAATGAGGGAAACACTGAAGCTTTCTTT. Translation gives CASSQNEGNTEAFF.

The rearrangement uses TRBV4-3 and TRBJ1-1; D may be TRBD1 (5 bases). V was trimmed by 3 bases and J by 10 bases, leaving 9 bases between them. CDR3 length: 11 residues. Germline V CDR1 and CDR2: LGHNA, YSLEER. CDR3 loop: CASSQAGRAFF. The CDR3 region has the DNA TGCGCCAGCAGCCAGGCGGGGCGAGCTTTCTTT.

The sample holds one count of this clone. The gene calls are TRBV4-1 and TRBJ2-1; D perhaps matches TRBD2 (5 bases). The CDR3 has 15 amino acids. Trimming took off 1 base at V and 4 bases at J, with 11 bases between the two ends. Germline V gives CDR1 MGHRA, CDR2 YSYEKL. The DNA for the CDR3 is TGCGCCAGCAGCCAAGTTACTAGGAGGTACAATGAGCAGTTCTTC. Translation: CASSQVTRRYNEQFF.

The chain recombines TRBV19 with TRBJ2-1; 8 nucleotides match TRBD1. CDR1 and CDR2 (germline): LNHDA, SQIVND (reference sequence). V lost 3 bases to trimming and J lost 4 bases; unmatched junction nucleotides: 8. The length of the CDR3 is 16 residues. DNA of the CDR3: TGTGCCAGTAGTATCGCGGACAGGGAACCTTACAATGAGCAGTTCTTC. Protein sequence: CASSIADREPYNEQFF.

The chain couples TRBV28 to TRBJ2-2, with TRBD1 matching over 9 bases. The CDR3 is made up of 16 amino acids. Germline V lookup: CDR1 MDHEN, CDR2 SYDVKM. V dropped 6 bases and J dropped 4; count of bases not matched to a gene: 9. CDR3 loop: CASRDRGRAGTGELFF. CDR3 bases: TGTGCCAGCAGGGACAGGGGTCGAGCGGGCACCGGGGAGCTGTTTTTT.

This chain uses TRBV27 with TRBJ2-3; TRBD1 matches at 10 bases. The CDR3 length is 17 residues. After removal of 2 bases from V and 5 bases from J, the junction contained 10 bases not matched to a gene. CDR1 and CDR2 (germline): MNHEY, SMNVEV (reference sequence). For the CDR3, the DNA is TGTGCCAGCAGTTTAGATGCGGGGACAGGGGTCGGAGATACGCAGTATTTT. It encodes CASSLDAGTGVGDTQYF.

The V gene is TRBV28, the J gene TRBJ2-7; D unresolved. Germline CDR1 and CDR2: MDHEN and SYDVKM. The V and J ends lost 6 bases and 4 bases respectively, with 22 bases between them. The CDR3 sequence is 16 residues long. The CDR3 sequence: CASSASERGSRYEQYF. In nucleotides, the CDR3 is TGTGCCAGCAGCGCGTCGGAGAGAGGTTCTAGGTACGAGCAGTACTTC. The whole variable domain, filled in from reference TRBV28 and TRBJ2-7, reads DVKVTQSSRYLVKRTGEKVFLECVQDMDHENMFWYRQDPGLGLRLIYFSYDVKMKEKGDIPEGYSVSREKKERFSLILESASTNQTSMYLCASSASERGSRYEQYFGPGTRLTVT.

This clone has just one count. V is TRBV15 and J is TRBJ1-5; 10 nucleotides agree with TRBD1. There are 15 residues in the CDR3. Germline V CDR1 and CDR2: LNHNV, YYDKDF (reference sequence). V was clipped by 3 bases and J by 2 bases; unmatched bases: 1. CDR3 sequence reads: CATSRGTGGNQPQHF. The CDR3 DNA is TGTGCCACCAGCAGGGGGACAGGGGGCAATCAGCCCCAGCATTTT.

This clone was recorded only once. The chain joins TRBV30 to TRBJ2-5; 9 nucleotides agree with TRBD1. CDR1 is GTSNPN, CDR2 SVGIG, per germline (reference sequence). With V trimmed by 4 bases and J by 2 bases, 5 bases remained unmatched. The CDR3 totals 14 residues. CDR3 amino acids: CAWKGGTGQETQYF. CDR3 DNA: TGTGCCTGGAAGGGCGGGACAGGGCAAGAGACCCAGTACTTC.

This clone occurred once. The chain carries TRBV28 and TRBJ2-7; 8 bases align to TRBD2. Germline CDR1 is MDHEN and CDR2 is SYDVKM. The CDR3 length is 15 residues. Germline trimming cut 6 bases from V and 5 bases from J; bases unmatched to any gene: 12. This CDR3 reads CASSRGLAGLDEQYF. The DNA of the CDR3 is TGTGCCAGCAGCCGGGGCCTAGCGGGTTTAGACGAGCAGTACTTC.

This clone was seen just once. J is TRBJ2-4 and V is TRBV7-2; 7 nucleotides line up with TRBD1. Germline trimming cut 1 base from V and 0 bases from J; bases unmatched to any gene: 3. Germline loops: CDR1 SGHTA, CDR2 FQGNSA. The CDR3 contains 16 residues. DNA of the CDR3: TGTGCCAGCAGCTTAGGACAGGGAATAGCCAAAAACATTCAGTACTTC. This gives the protein CASSLGQGIAKNIQYF.

This chain connects TRBV28 to TRBJ2-4, with TRBD1 as a possible D gene (6 bases). The CDR3 consists of 13 residues. The V and J ends lost 6 bases and 7 bases respectively, with 13 bases between them. Germline CDR1 MDHEN, CDR2 SYDVKM. This CDR3 reads CASRLQGWNIQYF. The CDR3 DNA follows: TGTGCCAGCAGGTTACAGGGATGGAACATTCAGTACTTC.

This clone occurred once. The J gene is TRBJ2-5, the V gene TRBV5-1; TRBD2 matches 12 bases. The CDR3 consists of 15 residues. The ends lost 3 bases at V and 5 bases at J; junction bases unmatched: 5. The germline CDR1 and CDR2 sequences are SGHRS and YFSETQ. CDR3 loop: CASSSTGTSGETQYF. In DNA form, the CDR3 reads TGCGCCAGCAGCTCTACAGGGACTAGCGGGGAGACCCAGTACTTC. Drawing the rest from reference TRBV5-1 and TRBJ2-5, the complete variable domain is KAGVTQTPRYLIKTRGQQVTLSCSPISGHRSVSWYQQTPGQGLQFLFEYFSETQRNKGNFPGRFSGRQFSNSRSEMNVSTLELGDSALYLCASSSTGTSGETQYFGPGTRLLVL.

This chain uses TRBV5-6 with TRBJ1-2, with D tentatively TRBD1 (6 bases). Germline CDR1 reads SGHDT; CDR2 reads YYEEEE. CDR3 length equals 13 residues. The V end lost 4 bases, the J end lost 6 bases, and 13 bases lay between the germline ends. Here the CDR3 reads CASSPQGRDGYTF. CDR3 sequence (DNA): TGTGCCAGCAGCCCCCAGGGGAGGGATGGCTACACCTTC.

The chain links TRBV14 to TRBJ2-2, with 13 bases aligning to TRBD2. The CDR3 totals 21 residues. The J segment lost 0 bases and the V segment lost 1 base, leaving 11 bases of the junction unmatched. CDR1 SGHDN and CDR2 FVKESK come from the germline V gene. Written as DNA, the CDR3 is TGTGCCAGCAGCCAAGCCCGACTAGCGGGAGGCCCCCTCACGAACACCGGGGAGCTGTTTTTT. Amino acids: CASSQARLAGGPLTNTGELFF.

This clone appeared once. The J gene is TRBJ2-1, the V gene TRBV19; 10 positions agree with TRBD2. This CDR3 comprises 15 residues. With 3 bases clipped from V and 9 bases from J, the junction kept 8 bases outside the gene matches. CDR1 and CDR2 from the germline V gene are LNHDA and SQIVND (reference sequence). This CDR3 is CASSMLAGALGEQFF. For the CDR3, the DNA is TGTGCCAGTAGTATGCTAGCGGGAGCGTTAGGTGAGCAGTTCTTC.

The genes are TRBV28 and TRBJ2-7, with 12 bases fitting TRBD1. The V gene's germline CDR1 is MDHEN and CDR2 SYDVKM. Losses at the gene ends were 7 bases for V and 7 bases for J; bases not matched to a gene: 11. CDR3 length equals 15 residues. The CDR3 here is CASTRAGTGGREQYF. DNA of the CDR3: TGTGCCAGCACCCGAGCCGGGACAGGGGGCCGGGAGCAGTACTTC.

The chain uses TRBV29-1 and TRBJ1-1; 7 bases are shared with TRBD1. CDR3 size: 12 residues. Germline loops: CDR1 SQVTM, CDR2 ANQGSEA. CDR3 amino acids: CRAGQSNTEAFF. In DNA, the CDR3 is TGCAGGGCGGGACAGTCGAACACTGAAGCTTTCTTT.

The chain recombines TRBV15 with TRBJ2-7; 13 bases align to TRBD2. The J segment lost 5 bases and the V segment lost 1 base, leaving 2 bases of the junction unmatched. The CDR3 has 15 residues. From germline, CDR1 is LNHNV and CDR2 YYDKDF (reference sequence). The CDR3 loop is CATSRGGTSGNEQYF. The CDR3 DNA is TGTGCCACCAGCAGAGGCGGGACTAGCGGGAACGAGCAGTACTTC.

This chain joins TRBV10-2 and TRBJ1-5, with D perhaps TRBD1 (5 bases). Germline assignment: CDR1 WSHSY and CDR2 SAAADI. This CDR3 is built from 15 residues. The V end was cut by 7 bases, the J end by 0 bases, with 13 bases between. Here the CDR3 DNA reads TGCGCCAGCACCGAGAAAGGGGCTAGCAATCAGCCCCAGCATTTT. It yields the protein CASTEKGASNQPQHF.

The genes are TRBV7-9 and TRBJ2-3, with a weak D call TRBD2 (5 bases). The length of the CDR3 is 13 residues. V gave up 3 bases and J gave up 6 bases, with 10 bases separating them. The germline V gene has CDR1 SEHNR and CDR2 FQNEAQ (reference sequence). Here the CDR3 reads CASSFSTGDTQYF. The CDR3, as DNA: TGTGCCAGCAGCTTCTCGACGGGGGATACGCAGTATTTT.

This clone was found a few times. This chain links TRBV6-1 with TRBJ2-7; tentative D call: TRBD2 (6 bases). Germline loops: CDR1 MNHNS, CDR2 SASEGT. Trimming removed 6 bases at V and 2 bases at J, with 11 bases between. CDR3 length: 13 residues. The CDR3 spells CASRPRGTYEQYF. In DNA, the CDR3 is TGTGCCAGCAGGCCTCGGGGGACCTACGAGCAGTACTTC.

The chain uses TRBV6-5 and TRBJ2-3, with D perhaps TRBD2 (6 bases). There are 15 residues in the CDR3. Germline-derived CDR1 and CDR2 are MNHEY and SVGAGI. Trimming took 6 bases from V and 2 from J, leaving 15 bases between them. The CDR3 DNA follows: TGTGCCAGCAGGCCGGGACTCTACTCCACAGATACGCAGTATTTT. It is translated as CASRPGLYSTDTQYF.